The 9 T cell receptor beta chains below come from one sample, sequenced in a study of blood T cell repertoires in COVID-19. This table comes from immunoSEQ multiplex PCR, and its TCRdb copy is limited to in-frame clones, with some not included. The sample includes over 25,000 clones, over 75% of them seen just once. Specimen: peripheral blood. The source is a man aged 65-85 years with active COVID-19.

The rearrangement joins TRBV24-1 to TRBJ1-1, with 8 nucleotides matching TRBD1. With 2 bases clipped from V and 6 bases from J, the junction kept 16 bases outside the gene matches. The CDR3 covers 18 residues. Germline V gene sequence: CDR1 KGHDR, CDR2 SFDVKD. The CDR3: CATSDSGTGGPLTSEAFF. The DNA of the CDR3 is TGTGCCACCAGTGATTCCGGGACAGGTGGTCCCCTTACCTCTGAAGCTTTCTTT.

V gene TRBV12-2 combines with J gene TRBJ2-5; TRBD2 was called by the table and not checked on the DNA. TRBV12-2 is flagged as a pseudogene. CDR3 size: 15 residues. CDR3 bases: TGTGCAAGTCGCTTAGAGGGGGGGACGCAAGAGACCCAGTACTTC. Translated: CASRLEGGTQETQYF.

The rearrangement links TRBV7-3 to TRBJ2-1, with 8 bases matching TRBD1. Losses at the gene ends were 4 bases for V and 10 bases for J; bases not matched to a gene: 6. Germline assignment: CDR1 SGHTA and CDR2 FQGTGA. This CDR3 has 13 residues. The CDR3 DNA is TGTGCCAGCAGCTCAATCACAGGGGGAGAGCAGTTCTTC. This sequence encodes CASSSITGGEQFF. Complete variable domain (other parts from reference TRBV7-3 and TRBJ2-1): GAGVSQTPSNKVTEKGKYVELRCDPISGHTALYWYRQSLGQGPEFLIYFQGTGAADDSGLPNDRFFAVRPEGSVSTLKIQRTERGDSAVYLCASSSITGGEQFFGPGTRLTVL.

This clone showed up just a few times. The rearrangement joins TRBV6-5 to TRBJ2-7; TRBD2 aligns across 13 bases. There are 15 residues in the CDR3. CDR1 and CDR2 (germline): MNHEY, SVGAGI. V was clipped by 6 bases and J by 6 bases; unmatched bases: 8. The CDR3 region has the DNA TGTGCCAGCAGAGACACTAGCGGGGGGGCCGGCGAGCAGTACTTC. Translating it yields CASRDTSGGAGEQYF.

This clone came up once. The chain combines TRBV4-1 with TRBJ1-2; D gene uncertain. The CDR3 totals 18 residues. Germline CDR1 reads MGHRA; CDR2 reads YSYEKL. With 4 bases removed from V and 0 bases from J, the gap between germline ends came to 21 bases. CDR3 loop: CASSPPPLTSATNYGYTF. The CDR3 DNA is TGCGCCAGCAGCCCACCCCCCCTTACTTCCGCTACTAACTATGGCTACACCTTC.

The DNA for the CDR3 is TGTGCCAGCAGCCAAGCACAGGGGCTGGGCTATGGCTACACCTTC. Translating gives CASSQAQGLGYGYTF. The chain combines TRBV3-1 (or the pseudogene TRBV3-2) with TRBJ1-2; 7 bases are a match to TRBD1. The CDR3 loop spans 15 amino acids. Per germline, CDR1 LGHDT and CDR2 YNNKEL (reference sequence). Trimming cost V 1 base and J 4 bases; bases outside gene matches: 6.

The CDR3 region is CASSLAAGGGNQPQHF. CDR3 DNA: TGCGCCAGCAGCTTGGCGGCAGGGGGTGGCAATCAGCCCCAGCATTTT. The chain employs TRBV5-1 and TRBJ1-5; 7 bases are a match to TRBD1. The junction had 5 bases not matched to a gene; V was cut back by 0 bases and J by 2 bases. Germline assignment: CDR1 SGHRS and CDR2 YFSETQ. The CDR3 runs 16 residues.

This sequence joins TRBV5-6 and TRBJ2-5; D possibly corresponds to TRBD2 (6 bases). Germline loops: CDR1 SGHDT, CDR2 YYEEEE. V lost 0 bases to trimming and J lost 0 bases, with 6 bases between them. The CDR3 totals 14 residues. CDR3 sequence (DNA): TGTGCCAGCAGCTTGGGGACTAACCAAGAGACCCAGTACTTC. Protein product: CASSLGTNQETQYF.

J is TRBJ2-1 and V is TRBV19; 9 nucleotides match TRBD2. The length of the CDR3 is 14 residues. Germline CDR1 reads LNHDA; CDR2 reads SQIVND (reference sequence). V lost 7 bases to trimming and J lost 5 bases; unmatched junction nucleotides: 6. The CDR3: CASTTGLANNEQFF. Written as DNA, the CDR3 is TGTGCCAGTACCACGGGACTAGCCAACAATGAGCAGTTCTTC.